A selection of T cell receptor beta chains follows, all from one sample in a study of control samples from healthy donors and cancer patients. Clones were read by immunoSEQ multiplex PCR, and TCRdb kept only the in-frame ones, dropping some. The data hold over 100,000 clones, with over 80% observed a single time. Material: blood. These receptors originate from a woman between 50 and 59 years old in good health. CDR3s include the opening cysteine and the closing phenylalanine or tryptophan. A D gene is named only where the DNA matches it firmly. The listing skips clone size in some rows; elsewhere it reads once, few, many or a size class.

cdr3_aa,cdr3_nt,v_call,j_call,clone_size,d_call
CASSQEEVAPGRRGSGNTIYF,TGTGCCAGCAGCCAAGAGGAGGTCGCTCCAGGTCGCAGGGGCTCTGGAAACACCATATATTTT,TRBV4-2,TRBJ1-3,NA,NA
CASSLSGTTGAGELFF,TGCGCCAGCAGCTTATCCGGGACAACGGGCGCCGGGGAGCTGTTTTTT,TRBV5-1,TRBJ2-2,NA,NA
CASSVASGYSGNTIYF,TGTGCCAGCAGCGTGGCCAGCGGATACTCTGGAAACACCATATATTTT,TRBV9,TRBJ1-3,NA,NA
CASSYSNGAYNEQFF,TGTGCCAGCAGTTACTCGAACGGGGCCTACAATGAGCAGTTCTTC,TRBV6-6,TRBJ2-1,NA,NA
CAWSHGPTNEKLFF,TGTGCCTGGAGTCACGGTCCAACTAATGAAAAACTGTTTTTT,TRBV30,TRBJ1-4,once,NA
CASSFGEAGVMPQHF,TGTGCCAGCAGCTTTGGAGAGGCAGGGGTTATGCCCCAGCATTTT,TRBV7-8,TRBJ1-5,NA,NA
CASRFRTRDTEAFF,TGTGCCAGTAGATTCCGGACCCGGGACACTGAAGCTTTCTTT,TRBV19,TRBJ1-1,NA,NA
CASSRLTGDTIYF,TGTGCCAGCAGCCGCTTAACAGGGGACACCATATATTTT,TRBV11-2,TRBJ1-3,NA,TRBD1
CASSPANNQETQYF,TGTGCCAGCTCACCAGCGAACAACCAAGAGACCCAGTACTTC,TRBV18,TRBJ2-5,NA,NA
CASSRTGELFF,TGTGCCAGCAGCCGCACCGGGGAGCTGTTTTTT,TRBV12-3/TRBV12-4,TRBJ2-2,NA,NA
CASSLTPKNYGYTF,TGCGCCAGCAGCTTGACACCCAAGAACTATGGCTACACCTTC,TRBV5-1,TRBJ1-2,NA,NA
CASSQEWMRARQETQYF,TGTGCCAGCAGCCAAGAGTGGATGCGGGCGCGCCAAGAGACCCAGTACTTC,TRBV3-1/TRBV3-2,TRBJ2-5,NA,NA
CASSPAGRMTYEQYF,TGTGCCAGCAGTCCCGCGGGACGGATGACCTACGAGCAGTACTTC,TRBV6-6,TRBJ2-7,NA,NA
CASSTLSGAYNEQFF,TGTGCCAGCTCAACTCTTTCCGGGGCCTACAATGAGCAGTTCTTC,TRBV18,TRBJ2-1,NA,NA
CASSPEGSMRETQYF,TGTGCCAGCAGCCCAGAGGGTTCCATGAGGGAGACCCAGTACTTC,TRBV14,TRBJ2-5,NA,NA
CASRPLPGGGESSYNEQFF,TGTGCCAGCAGACCCCTACCCGGTGGGGGAGAGAGCTCCTACAATGAGCAGTTCTTC,TRBV28,TRBJ2-1,NA,NA
CASSPSGSANTGELFF,TGTGCCAGCAGTCCGAGCGGGAGCGCGAACACCGGGGAGCTGTTTTTT,TRBV3-1/TRBV3-2,TRBJ2-2,NA,TRBD2
CASSSPAVSGRHTQYF,TGTGCCAGCAGTTCCCCGGCGGTCAGCGGGAGGCATACGCAGTATTTT,TRBV27,TRBJ2-3,NA,TRBD2
CSVVGSNEQFF,TGCAGCGTTGTGGGTAGCAATGAGCAGTTCTTC,TRBV29-1,TRBJ2-1,NA,NA
CASSFAQGNGYTF,TGCGCCAGCAGCTTCGCTCAGGGCAATGGCTACACCTTC,TRBV5-1,TRBJ1-2,NA,NA
CASRRDNRGVTGELFF,TGTGCCAGCAGGCGGGACAACCGGGGGGTCACCGGGGAGCTGTTTTTT,TRBV6-4,TRBJ2-2,NA,NA
CASRATGGFGYTF,TGTGCCAGCAGAGCAACGGGAGGGTTTGGCTACACCTTC,TRBV25-1,TRBJ1-2,NA,NA
CASSPGGGAIGANVLTF,TGTGCCAGCAGCCCCGGTGGGGGTGCAATAGGGGCCAACGTCCTGACTTTC,TRBV12-1,TRBJ2-6,NA,NA
CASALLGNTDTQYF,TGTGCCAGCGCCCTATTGGGGAACACAGATACGCAGTATTTT,TRBV7-8,TRBJ2-3,NA,NA
CAWSVGQPGGNQPQHF,TGTGCCTGGAGTGTAGGCCAGCCTGGGGGCAATCAGCCCCAGCATTTT,TRBV30,TRBJ1-5,NA,NA
CAIRTDRRHTDTQYF,TGTGCCATCAGGACAGACCGGCGGCACACAGATACGCAGTATTTT,TRBV10-3,TRBJ2-3,once,NA
CASSPSTGAASNQPQHF,TGTGCCAGCTCACCATCGACCGGAGCCGCAAGCAATCAGCCCCAGCATTTT,TRBV18,TRBJ1-5,NA,NA
CASSEGRNPNQPQHF,TGTGCCAGCAGTGAAGGAAGGAATCCGAATCAGCCCCAGCATTTT,TRBV6-1,TRBJ1-5,NA,NA
CASSLLGEGQPQHF,TGTGCCAGCAGTTTACTAGGGGAGGGGCAGCCCCAGCATTTT,TRBV27,TRBJ1-5,NA,NA
CASRQQGYEQYF,TGTGCCAGCAGACAGCAGGGGTACGAGCAGTACTTC,TRBV28,TRBJ2-7,once,NA
CASSQGLAEAIDSYEQYF,TGCGCCAGCAGCCAAGGTCTAGCGGAAGCCATAGACTCCTACGAGCAGTACTTC,TRBV4-1,TRBJ2-7,NA,TRBD2
CASSQAGLRTEAFF,TGTGCCAGCAGCCAAGCAGGGTTGAGGACTGAAGCTTTCTTT,TRBV3-1/TRBV3-2,TRBJ1-1,few,NA
CASSSPASEAFF,TGTGCCAGCAGTTCCCCGGCCTCTGAAGCTTTCTTT,TRBV28,TRBJ1-1,NA,NA
CSVESGGNTEAFF,TGCAGCGTTGAATCCGGGGGGAACACTGAAGCTTTCTTT,TRBV29-1,TRBJ1-1,NA,NA
CASGHTGTGFLGELFF,TGTGCCAGCGGGCATACCGGGACAGGGTTTTTGGGGGAGCTGTTTTTT,TRBV27,TRBJ2-2,NA,TRBD1
CASSPGTSGGYNEQFF,TGCGCCAGCAGCCCTGGGACTAGCGGGGGGTACAATGAGCAGTTCTTC,TRBV4-1,TRBJ2-1,NA,TRBD2
CASSLRMTLTREETQYF,TGTGCCAGCAGCCTCCGAATGACCCTCACCCGGGAAGAGACCCAGTACTTC,TRBV5-4,TRBJ2-5,NA,NA
CASSGLTGYTGELFF,TGTGCCAGTAGCGGACTGACAGGATACACCGGGGAGCTGTTTTTT,TRBV19,TRBJ2-2,NA,NA
CSASTSGRPYNEQFF,TGCAGTGCTAGTACTAGCGGGAGACCCTACAATGAGCAGTTCTTC,TRBV20-1,TRBJ2-1,NA,TRBD2
CASSLGRKRETQYF,TGCGCCAGCAGCCTCGGACGGAAAAGAGAGACCCAGTACTTC,TRBV5-1,TRBJ2-5,NA,NA
CASSPAGGGLKTNEKLFF,TGTGCCAGTAGTCCCGCAGGGGGCGGCTTGAAAACTAATGAAAAACTGTTTTTT,TRBV19,TRBJ1-4,NA,TRBD1
CASSAREGNTGELFF,TGTGCCAGCAGCGCCCGAGAGGGCAACACCGGGGAGCTGTTTTTT,TRBV9,TRBJ2-2,NA,NA
CASSRGGSSYNEQFF,TGTGCCAGCAGCCGGGGTGGGAGCTCCTACAATGAGCAGTTCTTC,TRBV7-6,TRBJ2-1,NA,NA
CASSPGGIRNQPQHF,TGTGCCAGCAGCCCCGGGGGAATCCGTAATCAGCCCCAGCATTTT,TRBV7-8,TRBJ1-5,NA,NA
CASSGPPGQITNQPQHF,TGTGCCAGCAGTGGCCCCCCGGGACAAATAACTAATCAGCCCCAGCATTTT,TRBV2,TRBJ1-5,NA,NA
CASSLAGQDTEAFF,TGCGCCAGCAGCTTGGCCGGACAAGACACTGAAGCTTTCTTT,TRBV5-1,TRBJ1-1,once,NA
CAWSDGSYEQYF,TGTGCCTGGAGTGACGGATCCTACGAGCAGTACTTC,TRBV30,TRBJ2-7,NA,NA
CASSQELSTDTQYF,TGTGCCAGCAGCCAAGAACTGAGCACAGATACGCAGTATTTT,TRBV3-1/TRBV3-2,TRBJ2-3,NA,NA
CSVEVLTVTHEQFF,TGCAGCGTTGAAGTTCTAACGGTGACCCATGAGCAGTTCTTC,TRBV29-1,TRBJ2-1,NA,NA
CASSSLDRTYNEQFF,TGTGCCAGCAGCTCTCTTGACAGGACCTACAATGAGCAGTTCTTC,TRBV7-9,TRBJ2-1,NA,NA
CAWSVLAGTTEAFF,TGTGCCTGGAGTGTACTGGCAGGGACCACTGAAGCTTTCTTT,TRBV30,TRBJ1-1,NA,NA
CASSRQGGQPQHF,TGTGCCAGCAGTCGACAGGGTGGGCAGCCCCAGCATTTT,TRBV7-8,TRBJ1-5,NA,TRBD1
CASSLGSSLFYNEQFF,TGTGCCAGCAGCTTAGGGTCTAGTTTATTCTACAATGAGCAGTTCTTC,TRBV11-2,TRBJ2-1,NA,NA
CASSLGGAGRHTEAFF,TGTGCCAGCAGCTTAGGGGGTGCAGGGAGGCACACTGAAGCTTTCTTT,TRBV11-2,TRBJ1-1,NA,NA
CASIKDSAYNEQFF,TGCGCCAGCATAAAGGACAGCGCGTACAATGAGCAGTTCTTC,TRBV5-1,TRBJ2-1,NA,NA
CASSGTGSITEAFF,TGCGCCAGCAGCGGTACAGGGAGCATCACTGAAGCTTTCTTT,TRBV5-1,TRBJ1-1,once,NA
CASSLTGPGANVLTF,TGTGCCAGCAGCTTGACAGGTCCAGGGGCCAACGTCCTGACTTTC,TRBV5-6,TRBJ2-6,NA,NA
CASSPGGGPKEQYF,TGTGCCAGCAGTCCTGGGGGCGGGCCTAAGGAGCAGTACTTC,TRBV27,TRBJ2-7,NA,NA
CASSLGATNEKLFF,TGCGCCAGCAGTCTGGGAGCAACTAATGAAAAACTGTTTTTT,TRBV5-1,TRBJ1-4,NA,NA
CASSRDHRSYNEQFF,TGTGCCAGCAGTAGGGACCATCGCTCCTACAATGAGCAGTTCTTC,TRBV2,TRBJ2-1,NA,NA